The 9 T cell receptor beta chains below all came from one sample that was sequenced in a study of T cell repertoires in cytomegalovirus infection. MiXCR, applied by TCRdb to the reads, yields one record per CDR3 protein. This table has approximately 190,000 distinct CDR3 sequences, about 30% appearing once. The sequenced sample consisted of PBMCs. These receptors came from a human donor in good health (CMV status not recorded). Some clones in this sample may be carry-over from other donors' samples.

This clonotype has just a few counts. The rearrangement links TRBV7-6 to TRBJ1-1; 10 nucleotides align to TRBD1. Germline CDR1 SGHVS, CDR2 FNYEAQ. This CDR3 is built from 15 residues. The V gene end was trimmed by 4 bases and the J gene end by 1 base; junction bases not matched to a gene: 3. DNA of the CDR3: TGTGCCAGCAGCTCGGGACAGGGGACGAACACTGAAGCTTTCTTT. This sequence encodes CASSSGQGTNTEAFF.

The gene calls are TRBV7-9 and TRBJ1-1; no clear D gene. Germline CDR1 is SEHNR and CDR2 is FQNEAQ (reference sequence). The CDR3 totals 15 residues. Deletions cut 2 bases from V and 0 bases from J, with 10 bases between. In DNA, the CDR3 is TGTGCCAGCAGCTTATTATCTGTTATGAACACTGAAGCTTTCTTT. As protein: CASSLLSVMNTEAFF.

This clonotype has just a few counts. The J gene is TRBJ1-2, the V gene TRBV29-1, with D unresolved. The CDR3 has 11 amino acids. Germline V CDR1 and CDR2: SQVTM, ANQGSEA. Trimming cost V 4 bases and J 6 bases, with 9 bases left between them. For the CDR3, the DNA is TGCAGCGTTGGAGGGAGGAATGGCTACACCTTC. It is translated as CSVGGRNGYTF.

In its sample, this clonotype was seen a few times. This chain links TRBV2 with TRBJ1-5, with D unresolved. Germline lookup yields CDR1 SNHLY and CDR2 FYNNEI. Deletions cut 5 bases from V and 3 bases from J, with 11 bases between. The CDR3 is 14 residues long. CDR3 in amino acids: CASSPGAVNQPQHF. In DNA, the CDR3 is TGTGCCAGCAGTCCTGGTGCCGTCAATCAGCCCCAGCATTTT.

The rearrangement joins TRBV9 to TRBJ1-1; 9 positions agree with TRBD1. The V and J ends lost 0 bases and 4 bases, in that order; junction bases with no gene match: 13. CDR1 SGDLS and CDR2 YYNGEE come from the germline V gene. The CDR3 loop spans 18 amino acids. The CDR3 DNA is TGTGCCAGCAGCGTAGGAGTGGACAGGGGACACGGGGGCACTGAAGCTTTCTTT. It encodes CASSVGVDRGHGGTEAFF.

This clonotype was observed a handful of times. This sequence joins TRBV4-3 and TRBJ2-7; D perhaps matches TRBD1 (6 bases). The V and J ends lost 4 bases and 4 bases respectively, with 17 bases between them. Germline assignment: CDR1 LGHNA and CDR2 YSLEER. The CDR3 totals 15 residues. The CDR3 protein is CASSPGQGIVYEQYF. CDR3 DNA: TGCGCCAGCAGCCCAGGGCAGGGGATAGTTTACGAGCAGTACTTC.

This chain uses TRBV24-1 with TRBJ1-2; 8 nucleotides match TRBD1. The V segment lost 3 bases and the J segment 9 bases; nucleotides outside the gene matches: 5. The germline CDR1 and CDR2 sequences are KGHDR and SFDVKD. This CDR3 spans 13 amino acids. The CDR3 region is CATSDTGQGSYTF. Written as DNA, the CDR3 is TGTGCCACCAGTGATACCGGACAGGGAAGCTACACCTTC.

This clonotype was counted many times. The CDR3 here is CASSLGYETDRSYNEQFF. CDR3 DNA: TGTGCCAGCAGCTTAGGTTATGAAACCGACCGCTCCTACAATGAGCAGTTCTTC. The chain couples TRBV7-2 to TRBJ2-1; D is uncertain. The CDR3 extends over 18 amino acids. Deletions cut 1 base from V and 0 bases from J, with 16 bases between. Germline CDR1 and CDR2: SGHTA and FQGNSA.

Regarding this clonotype: An end of the junction does not agree with germline; a read error may underlie this. The CDR3 spells CASSLSVRNTAAFF. CDR3 coding DNA: TGTGCCAGCAGTTTATCGGTTCGGAACACTGCAGCTTTCTTT. The chain carries TRBV12-3 or TRBV12-4 and TRBJ1-1; the D is unclear. The CDR3 extends over 14 amino acids.